Presented here are 9 T cell receptor beta chains from one specimen sequenced in a study of blood T cell repertoires in COVID-19. Assay used: immunoSEQ multiplex PCR; TCRdb lists only in-frame clones, some missing. Here the sample spans 250,000 to 350,000 clones, over 75% being singletons. Source material: PBMCs or T cells enriched from blood (not recorded which). These receptors originate from a woman aged 18-35 years who had recovered from COVID-19.

This clone was detected only a few times. The chain carries TRBV4-1 and TRBJ2-1; 12 bases align to TRBD2. Losses at the gene ends were 2 bases for V and 9 bases for J; bases not matched to a gene: 2. The CDR3 is made up of 14 amino acids. Germline CDR1 reads MGHRA; CDR2 reads YSYEKL. The CDR3, as DNA: TGCGCCAGCAGCCAAATGACTAGCGGGAGTGAGCAGTTCTTC. Its translation: CASSQMTSGSEQFF.

This chain joins TRBV5-1 and TRBJ1-1; D may be TRBD1 (6 bases). Deletions cut 5 bases from V and 3 bases from J, with 14 bases between. The CDR3 is 14 residues long. Germline V gene lookup returns CDR1 SGHRS and CDR2 YFSETQ. The CDR3 protein is CASRRGAEDTEAFF. DNA of the CDR3: TGCGCCAGCAGGCGGGGGGCAGAGGACACTGAAGCTTTCTTT.

The chain is built from TRBV7-3 and TRBJ2-1, with a weak D call TRBD1 (6 bases). In germline, CDR1 is SGHTA, CDR2 FQGTGA. V was trimmed by 5 bases and J by 9 bases, leaving 17 bases between them. This CDR3 has 14 residues. This CDR3 is CASSKSDRLTEQFF. Written as DNA, the CDR3 is TGTGCCAGCAGCAAATCGGACAGACTAACTGAGCAGTTCTTC.

The chain links TRBV4-1 to TRBJ2-7, with a tentative D call TRBD2 (5 bases). Trimming pared 1 base from V and 3 bases from J, leaving 10 bases between. Germline V lookup: CDR1 MGHRA, CDR2 YSYEKL. The CDR3 totals 14 residues. The CDR3 nucleotides read TGCGCCAGCAGCCAAGTGTACAGCGGCTACGAGCAGTACTTC. Its translation: CASSQVYSGYEQYF.

This clone was counted a few times. This chain links TRBV2 with TRBJ1-1; D unclear. Germline V gene data show CDR1 as SNHLY and CDR2 as FYNNEI. Trimming removed 8 bases from V and 2 bases from J, with 9 bases in between. The CDR3 has 12 residues. CDR3: CASGEANTEAFF. CDR3 nucleotides: TGTGCCAGCGGAGAGGCTAACACTGAAGCTTTCTTT.

The chain joins TRBV3-1 (or the pseudogene TRBV3-2) to TRBJ1-1; D uncertain. The CDR3 runs to 14 residues. V was pared by 1 base and J by 1 base, with 7 bases between. The germline V gene has CDR1 LGHDT and CDR2 YNNKEL (reference sequence). CDR3 sequence: CASSQVTENTEAFF. In DNA form, the CDR3 reads TGTGCCAGCAGCCAAGTAACAGAGAACACTGAAGCTTTCTTT.

This chain uses TRBV13 with TRBJ1-4, with TRBD1 as a possible D gene (5 bases). Germline loops: CDR1 PRHDT, CDR2 FYEKMQ (reference sequence). CDR3 length: 15 amino acids. V lost 2 bases and J 8 bases, leaving 15 bases between the germline ends. The CDR3 sequence is CASSLTGPRGEKLFF. The CDR3 coding sequence is TGTGCCAGCAGCTTAACCGGGCCCCGGGGGGAAAAACTGTTTTTT. Full variable domain (remainder filled in from reference TRBV13 and TRBJ1-4): AAGVIQSPRHLIKEKRETATLKCYPIPRHDTVYWYQQGPGQDPQFLISFYEKMQSDKGSIPDRFSAQQFSDYHSELNMSSLELGDSALYFCASSLTGPRGEKLFFGSGTQLSVL.

The chain couples TRBV13 to TRBJ2-3, with 11 bases fitting TRBD2. CDR3 length equals 16 residues. CDR1 and CDR2 from the germline V gene are PRHDT and FYEKMQ (reference sequence). The V gene end was trimmed by 4 bases and the J gene end by 4 bases; junction bases not matched to a gene: 7. The CDR3 protein is CASSSASGRFADTQYF. The CDR3 DNA follows: TGTGCCAGCAGCTCGGCTAGCGGGAGGTTCGCAGATACGCAGTATTTT.

The rearrangement joins TRBV18 to TRBJ2-5, with D possibly TRBD2 on 5 matching bases. Trimming removed 4 bases from V and 2 bases from J, with 20 bases in between. CDR3 size: 17 residues. The V gene's germline CDR1 is KGHSH and CDR2 LQKENI. CDR3: CASSQEVMTALQETQYF. The CDR3 DNA reads TGTGCCAGCTCACAGGAGGTAATGACGGCTCTACAAGAGACCCAGTACTTC.